These 20 T cell receptor beta chains were sequenced from one sample in a study of PD-1 blockade in classical Hodgkin lymphoma. The method was immunoSEQ multiplex PCR; TCRdb's version includes in-frame clones alone and lacks a portion of them. The data contain about 24,000 clones, roughly 86% of them seen just once; the ten biggest clones take up approximately 23%. Time point given: cycle 4 day 1 (C4D1), after 6 weeks of nivolumab. Relapses following autologous stem cell transplantation were seen in all patients, with brentuximab vedotin exposure varying. The sample here was peripheral blood mononuclear cells (PBMCs), taken before the fourth cycle of nivolumab. All receptors derive from a human donor with classical Hodgkin lymphoma.

The V and J genes are TRBV29-1 and TRBJ2-1; the D call may be TRBD1 or TRBD2 (5 bases each). The germline gives CDR1 SQVTM, CDR2 ANQGSEA. V lost 7 bases to trimming and J lost 4 bases, with 23 bases between them. The CDR3 contains 16 residues. CDR3 sequence reads: CSGVQGETYTYNEQFF. The CDR3 DNA is TGCAGCGGGGTTCAGGGAGAAACATATACATACAATGAGCAGTTCTTC.

V gene TRBV5-1 combines with J gene TRBJ1-2; 7 bases are a match to TRBD1. This CDR3 contains 12 residues. V shed 2 bases and J 12 bases; nucleotides not matched to a gene: 7. The germline V gene encodes CDR1 SGHRS and CDR2 YFSETQ. This CDR3 is CASSLGGGENTF. CDR3 DNA sequence: TGCGCCAGCAGCTTAGGAGGGGGCGAAAACACCTTC. The variable domain in full, completed from reference TRBV5-1 and TRBJ1-2, reads KAGVTQTPRYLIKTRGQQVTLSCSPISGHRSVSWYQQTPGQGLQFLFEYFSETQRNKGNFPGRFSGRQFSNSRSEMNVSTLELGDSALYLCASSLGGGENTFGSGTRLTVV.

The genes are TRBV6-1 and TRBJ1-5; D is unresolved. The CDR3 spans 15 residues. Per the germline V gene, CDR1 is MNHNS and CDR2 is SASEGT. Trimming took 1 base from V and 3 from J, leaving 10 bases between them. DNA for the CDR3: TGTGCCAGCAGTGAAGTATCGGCGGTCAATCAGCCCCAGCATTTT. It specifies CASSEVSAVNQPQHF.

This chain connects TRBV18 to TRBJ2-7, with TRBD2 matching over 14 bases. Germline lookup yields CDR1 KGHSH and CDR2 LQKENI. The J segment lost 2 bases and the V segment lost 0 bases, leaving 0 bases of the junction unmatched. This CDR3 has 16 residues. DNA of the CDR3: TGTGCCAGCTCACCACCGGGACTAGCGGGAGCCTACGAGCAGTACTTC. Translation gives CASSPPGLAGAYEQYF. Together with reference TRBV18 and TRBJ2-7, the CDR3 gives the full variable domain: NAGVMQNPRHLVRRRGQEARLRCSPMKGHSHVYWYRQLPEEGLKFMVYLQKENIIDESGMPKERFSAEFPKEGPSILRIQQVVRGDSAAYFCASSPPGLAGAYEQYFGPGTRLTVT.

The chain combines TRBV18 with TRBJ2-3; D gene uncertain. The length of the CDR3 is 13 residues. V was clipped by 2 bases and J by 0 bases, with 3 bases between them. From germline, CDR1 is KGHSH and CDR2 LQKENI. CDR3 sequence (DNA): TGTGCCAGCTCACCAACTAGCACAGATACGCAGTATTTT. This translates into CASSPTSTDTQYF.

The J gene is TRBJ2-7, the V gene TRBV19, with D hard to call. Germline V lookup: CDR1 LNHDA, CDR2 SQIVND (reference sequence). The CDR3 sequence is 14 residues long. V lost 9 bases to trimming and J lost 1 base, with 16 bases between them. CDR3 coding DNA: TGTGCCAGCACCCCCGAGATAAGTTCCTACGAGCAGTACTTC. It is translated as CASTPEISSYEQYF.

This chain joins TRBV4-2 and TRBJ2-2, with 14 bases fitting TRBD2. Germline CDR1 reads LGHNA; CDR2 reads YNFKEQ. J gave up 3 bases and V 4 bases, and 4 bases lay outside the gene matches. The CDR3 contains 17 residues. In DNA, the CDR3 is TGTGCCAGCAGCCCTCGGGGACTAGCGGGAGACACCGGGGAGCTGTTTTTT. It specifies CASSPRGLAGDTGELFF.

The rearrangement links TRBV19 to TRBJ2-3; 7 nucleotides match TRBD2. Losses at the gene ends were 6 bases for V and 3 bases for J; bases not matched to a gene: 6. Germline CDR1 reads LNHDA; CDR2 reads SQIVND (reference sequence). This CDR3 comprises 14 residues. The CDR3 nucleotides are TGTGCCAGTAGGTTCGCGGGAGTAACAGATACGCAGTATTTT. It translates to CASRFAGVTDTQYF.

This chain links TRBV7-9 with TRBJ2-1, with 10 bases fitting TRBD1. V trimming: 1 base; J trimming: 8 bases; junction bases outside the gene matches: 8. Per the germline V gene, CDR1 is SEHNR and CDR2 is FQNEAQ (reference sequence). CDR3 length equals 16 residues. CDR3 loop: CASSLGTGGRIDEQFF. CDR3 in DNA: TGTGCCAGCAGCTTAGGGACAGGGGGGAGAATCGATGAGCAGTTCTTC.

This sequence joins TRBV7-9 and TRBJ2-7; possibly TRBD2 for D (5 bases). Germline values: CDR1 SEHNR, CDR2 FQNEAQ (reference sequence). Trimming pared 5 bases from V and 7 bases from J, leaving 12 bases between. The CDR3 totals 12 residues. CDR3 loop: CASSMEVGEQYF. The DNA for the CDR3 is TGTGCCAGCAGCATGGAGGTGGGGGAGCAGTACTTC.

This chain connects TRBV11-2 to TRBJ2-7; a weak D match, TRBD2 (6 bases). The CDR3 totals 13 residues. Per the germline V gene, CDR1 is SGHAT and CDR2 is FQNNGV. Trimming removed 1 base at V and 7 bases at J, with 11 bases between. The CDR3 DNA is TGTGCCAGCAGCTTAGTCACTAGCAAAGAGCAGTACTTC. Translating it yields CASSLVTSKEQYF. Filled out from reference TRBV11-2 and TRBJ2-7, the complete variable domain reads EAGVAQSPRYKIIEKRQSVAFWCNPISGHATLYWYQQILGQGPKLLIQFQNNGVVDDSQLPKDRFSAERLKGVDSTLKIQPAKLEDSAVYLCASSLVTSKEQYFGPGTRLTVT.

The chain is built from TRBV7-6 and TRBJ2-5; 11 nucleotides align to TRBD2. CDR1 SGHVS and CDR2 FNYEAQ come from the germline V gene. There are 16 residues in the CDR3. V gave up 6 bases and J gave up 1 base; unmatched junction bases: 7. The CDR3 protein is CASRSSSGRTQETQYF. CDR3 nucleotides: TGTGCCAGCAGGTCTTCTAGCGGGAGGACCCAAGAGACCCAGTACTTC. The full variable domain, its missing parts supplied by reference TRBV7-6 and TRBJ2-5, is GAGVSQSPRYKVTKRGQDVALRCDPISGHVSLYWYRQALGQGPEFLTYFNYEAQQDKSGLPNDRFSAERPEGSISTLTIQRTEQRDSAMYRCASRSSSGRTQETQYFGPGTRLLVL.

The gene calls are TRBV29-1 and TRBJ2-3; D not resolved. Germline assignment: CDR1 SQVTM and CDR2 ANQGSEA. The CDR3 loop spans 12 amino acids. V was pared by 4 bases and J by 2 bases, with 7 bases between. The CDR3, as DNA: TGCAGCGTTGGGCAGAACACAGATACGCAGTATTTT. It translates to CSVGQNTDTQYF.

The genes are TRBV6-1 and TRBJ2-5, with 11 nucleotides matching TRBD1. V lost 2 bases to trimming and J lost 5 bases; unmatched junction nucleotides: 4. This CDR3 comprises 15 residues. Germline V lookup: CDR1 MNHNS, CDR2 SASEGT. CDR3 sequence reads: CASSERTGGRETQYF. The CDR3 DNA is TGTGCCAGCAGTGAACGGACAGGGGGCAGGGAGACCCAGTACTTC.

There are a few counts of this clone. The chain is built from TRBV7-2 and TRBJ1-5; 9 positions match TRBD1. Germline CDR1 is SGHTA and CDR2 is FQGNSA. There are 14 residues in the CDR3. J lost 4 bases, V lost 3 bases, and 1 base had no gene match. CDR3 amino acids: CASSFGQGNQPQHF. In DNA form, the CDR3 reads TGTGCCAGCAGCTTCGGACAGGGGAATCAGCCCCAGCATTTT.

The chain is built from TRBV2 and TRBJ1-1; D may be TRBD1 (5 bases). CDR3 length: 15 amino acids. Germline loops: CDR1 SNHLY, CDR2 FYNNEI. V was pared by 1 base and J by 5 bases, with 14 bases between. For the CDR3, the DNA is TGTGCCAGCAGTGAAGAGGGGCCCGGTATTACTGAAGCTTTCTTT. It is translated as CASSEEGPGITEAFF.

The chain combines TRBV19 with TRBJ2-7, with D maybe TRBD2 (5 bases). The CDR3 runs 14 residues. The V gene's germline CDR1 is LNHDA and CDR2 SQIVND (reference sequence). V was clipped by 5 bases and J by 6 bases, with 17 bases between them. This chain's CDR3 is CASSLGDTGLEQYF. DNA for the CDR3: TGTGCCAGTAGTCTGGGAGACACGGGCCTCGAGCAGTACTTC.

This clone was counted a single time. The chain uses TRBV7-9 and TRBJ2-3; tentatively, D is TRBD2 (5 bases). Trimming shortened V by 5 bases and J by 3 bases, and 15 bases separated the two germline ends. Germline assignment: CDR1 SEHNR and CDR2 FQNEAQ (reference sequence). The CDR3 is made up of 15 amino acids. CDR3 DNA sequence: TGTGCCAGCAGCGCTCGTTGGGAGTATACAGATACGCAGTATTTT. This gives the protein CASSARWEYTDTQYF.

The rearrangement uses TRBV29-1 and TRBJ2-3, with D perhaps matching TRBD2 (6 bases). Germline CDR1 SQVTM, CDR2 ANQGSEA. V lost 8 bases to trimming and J lost 1 base, with 16 bases between them. The CDR3 runs to 14 residues. The CDR3 region has the DNA TGCAGCAGCTCCCGGGTAGCGGGCACAGATACGCAGTATTTT. Encoded protein: CSSSRVAGTDTQYF.

V usage is TRBV2 and J usage is TRBJ1-6; D is uncertain. Germline CDR1 is SNHLY and CDR2 is FYNNEI. The CDR3 loop spans 15 amino acids. Trimming took off 8 bases at V and 0 bases at J, with 11 bases between the two ends. The CDR3 is CASADRSSYNSPLHF. The CDR3 DNA reads TGTGCCAGCGCTGACCGGAGCTCCTATAATTCACCCCTCCACTTT.